The TCR beta chain described here comes from a study of cytomegalovirus exposure and HLA in healthy donors. Study results and limitations: In an earlier analysis, in some 500 donors, most V segments appeared productive either ~90% or ~30% of the time.

Primers: 60 Vbeta forward and 13 Jbeta reverse. Sequencing was performed with immunoSEQ multiplex PCR; in TCRdb, only in-frame clones are kept and a portion is missing. The sample includes over 150,000 clones, approximately 80% of them seen just once. In germline, CDR1 is SEHNR, CDR2 FQNEAQ (reference sequence). The CDR3 runs 16 residues. Trimming cost V 4 bases and J 8 bases, with 20 bases left between them. For this clone: Its antigen is unknown.

Sequencing was done on a sample of PBMCs. V is TRBV7-9 and J is TRBJ1-4; TRBD1 might be the D (6 bases). This clonotype was sampled from a man between 25 and 39 years old in good health and CMV-seropositive. CDR3 in amino acids: CASSSTGLVSSEKLFF. The CDR3 bases are TGTGCCAGCAGCTCCACAGGGTTGGTATCATCGGAAAAACTGTTTTTT. Combining the CDR3 with reference TRBV7-9 and TRBJ1-4 gives the whole variable domain DTGVSQNPRHKITKRGQNVTFRCDPISEHNRLYWYRQTLGQGPEFLTYFQNEAQLEKSRLLSDRFSAERPKGSFSTLEIQRTEQGDSAMYLCASSSTGLVSSEKLFFGSGTQLSVL.